One and the same sample provided the 18 T cell receptor beta chains below, sequenced in a study of immune evolution from preneoplasia to lung adenocarcinoma. This table comes from immunoSEQ multiplex PCR, and its TCRdb copy is limited to in-frame clones, with some not included. The sample lists roughly 7,000 clones, about 80% seen once, with approximately 2.8% in the top ten. Input material: FFPE lung adenocarcinoma in situ tissue. The receptors derive from a donor aged 70 or older with lung adenocarcinoma.

V is TRBV2 and J is TRBJ2-2; D perhaps matches TRBD2 (6 bases). Per the germline V gene, CDR1 is SNHLY and CDR2 is FYNNEI. Trimming removed 6 bases from V and 4 bases from J, with 12 bases in between. The CDR3 sequence is 14 residues long. The CDR3 here is CASSRGGVTGELFF. In nucleotides, the CDR3 is TGTGCCAGCAGCCGAGGAGGGGTCACCGGGGAGCTGTTTTTT.

In its sample, this clone was seen once. CDR3: CASARGLGNEQYF. The CDR3 nucleotides are TGTGCCAGCGCAAGGGGTCTCGGGAACGAGCAGTACTTC. The genes are TRBV6-6 and TRBJ2-7; D possibly uses TRBD1 or TRBD2 (5 bases each). The germline V and J ends were trimmed by 8 bases and 5 bases, with 16 bases remaining between them. Germline V gene data show CDR1 as MNHNY and CDR2 as SVGAGI (reference sequence). This CDR3 is 13 amino acids long.

The chain has TRBV5-5 and TRBJ1-1, with no clear D. Trimming removed 0 bases at V and 4 bases at J, with 13 bases between. Germline values: CDR1 SGHKS, CDR2 YYEKEE (reference sequence). This CDR3 is 15 amino acids long. CDR3 residues: CASSLEQKMGTEAFF. CDR3 nucleotides: TGTGCCAGCAGCTTGGAGCAAAAGATGGGCACTGAAGCTTTCTTT.

The CDR3 reads CSAKGLAGYEQYF. For the CDR3, the DNA is TGCAGCGCGAAGGGACTAGCGGGGTACGAGCAGTACTTC. The J gene is TRBJ2-7, the V gene TRBV29-1, with 13 bases identical to TRBD2. This CDR3 has 13 residues. J lost 4 bases, V lost 7 bases, and 4 bases had no gene match. Germline loops: CDR1 SQVTM, CDR2 ANQGSEA.

This clone was seen only once. This sequence joins TRBV7-2 and TRBJ1-1, with D unresolved. Germline lookup yields CDR1 SGHTA and CDR2 FQGNSA. CDR3 length: 14 residues. The V gene lost 0 bases and the J gene lost 10 bases, with 15 bases spanning the gap. CDR3 nucleotide sequence: TGTGCCAGCAGCTTAGCGACAAGTGCGGGAAGAGCTTTCTTT. This gives the protein CASSLATSAGRAFF.

The chain has TRBV30 and TRBJ1-5, with D tentatively TRBD1 (5 bases). The CDR3 sequence is 13 residues long. V was trimmed by 0 bases and J by 6 bases, leaving 9 bases between them. Germline lookup yields CDR1 GTSNPN and CDR2 SVGIG (reference sequence). The CDR3 reads CAWSVRGFQPQHF. The CDR3 DNA reads TGTGCCTGGAGTGTACGGGGGTTTCAGCCCCAGCATTTT.

This chain links TRBV4-2 with TRBJ2-3; D ambiguous. The germline V gene has CDR1 LGHNA and CDR2 YNFKEQ. This CDR3 region has 15 residues. V was trimmed by 4 bases and J by 4 bases, leaving 15 bases between them. The CDR3 sequence is CASSLRSFEADTQYF. Written as DNA, the CDR3 is TGTGCCAGCAGCCTCCGGAGTTTTGAAGCAGATACGCAGTATTTT.

This rearrangement joins TRBV7-2 to TRBJ2-7; 9 bases agree with TRBD1. This CDR3 is 14 amino acids long. Trimming at V came to 5 bases and at J to 2 bases, leaving 4 bases not matched to a gene. The germline V gene encodes CDR1 SGHTA and CDR2 FQGNSA. The CDR3 loop is CASSRDRVAYEQYF. The CDR3 nucleotides read TGTGCCAGCAGCCGGGACAGGGTGGCCTACGAGCAGTACTTC. Based on the CDR3 plus reference TRBV7-2 and TRBJ2-7, the full variable domain is GAGVSQSPSNKVTEKGKDVELRCDPISGHTALYWYRQSLGQGLEFLIYFQGNSAPDKSGLPSDRFSAERTGGSVSTLTIQRTQQEDSAVYLCASSRDRVAYEQYFGPGTRLTVT.

The rearrangement joins TRBV18 to TRBJ1-3; D gene unclear. Germline V gene sequence: CDR1 KGHSH, CDR2 LQKENI. The CDR3 runs to 13 residues. The ends were cut back, 2 bases at V and 7 bases at J, with 9 bases in the middle. CDR3 nucleotides: TGTGCCAGCTCACCATCAACTCTCAACACCATATATTTT. The encoded protein is CASSPSTLNTIYF.

The rearrangement links TRBV7-2 to TRBJ1-4; a weak D match, TRBD1 (5 bases). With 1 base removed from V and 1 base from J, the gap between germline ends came to 7 bases. The CDR3 has 15 residues. In germline, CDR1 is SGHTA, CDR2 FQGNSA. The CDR3 loop reads CASSLVGGTNEKLFF. As DNA, the CDR3 is TGTGCCAGCAGCTTAGTCGGGGGAACTAATGAAAAACTGTTTTTT.

This clone was seen a few times. Other DNA sequences in the sample encode the same CDR3. The chain combines TRBV9 with TRBJ2-2; possibly TRBD1 for D (6 bases). Germline V gene lookup returns CDR1 SGDLS and CDR2 YYNGEE. Trimming stripped 3 bases from V and 4 bases from J, with 13 bases between. There are 15 residues in the CDR3. This CDR3 reads CASSASTGRTGELFF. In DNA form, the CDR3 reads TGTGCCAGCAGCGCGAGTACAGGGCGCACCGGGGAGCTGTTTTTT.

The chain recombines TRBV5-6 with TRBJ1-3; 10 bases agree with TRBD1. The CDR3 consists of 16 residues. V lost 4 bases and J lost 6; bases outside the gene matches: 10. Germline V gene data show CDR1 as SGHDT and CDR2 as YYEEEE. The CDR3 is CASSQPGQGPENTIYF. Written as DNA, the CDR3 is TGTGCCAGCAGCCAACCGGGACAGGGGCCGGAAAACACCATATATTTT.

The rearrangement links TRBV9 to TRBJ2-5, with D tentatively TRBD2 (5 bases). The better agreement between TRBJ2-7 and the DNA end casts doubt on the J call. Germline lookup yields CDR1 SGDLS and CDR2 YYNGEE. The CDR3 extends over 13 amino acids. CDR3 nucleotide sequence: TGTGCCAGCAGCCGGTACGGGGAAGGCGAGCAGTACTTC. Encoded protein: CASSRYGEGEQYF.

The chain couples TRBV25-1 to TRBJ1-5; D gene ambiguous. Trimming stripped 3 bases from V and 3 bases from J, with 9 bases between. Germline V gene sequence: CDR1 MGHDK, CDR2 SYGVNS. The CDR3 length is 14 residues. The CDR3 coding sequence is TGTGCCAGCAGTGAGTACCTAATCAATCAGCCCCAGCATTTT. This codes for CASSEYLINQPQHF.

The V and J genes are TRBV6-1 and TRBJ2-7; TRBD1 matches at 8 bases. Germline CDR1 MNHNS, CDR2 SASEGT. V shed 1 base, J shed 7 bases, and the junction held 9 bases outside the gene matches. The CDR3 loop spans 15 amino acids. CDR3: CASSEEVRGPGEQYF. The CDR3 nucleotides read TGTGCCAGCAGTGAAGAGGTCAGGGGGCCGGGGGAGCAGTACTTC.

The CDR3 here is CASSLTSGIGDEQFF. CDR3 in DNA: TGTGCCAGCAGCTTAACCTCCGGGATAGGGGATGAGCAGTTCTTC. The J gene is TRBJ2-1, the V gene TRBV7-2, with D perhaps given as TRBD1 or TRBD2 (5 bases each). The CDR3 length is 15 residues. Germline lookup yields CDR1 SGHTA and CDR2 FQGNSA. Trimming stripped 2 bases from V and 8 bases from J, with 16 bases between.

The rearrangement joins TRBV6-4 to TRBJ1-2; 11 nucleotides agree with TRBD1. The V segment lost 6 bases and the J segment 4 bases; nucleotides outside the gene matches: 10. Per germline, CDR1 MRHNA and CDR2 SNTAGT. The CDR3 covers 16 residues. CDR3 sequence: CASSSHPGTGGYGYTF. CDR3 DNA: TGTGCCAGCAGCAGTCACCCCGGGACAGGGGGCTATGGCTACACCTTC.

The chain is built from TRBV6-1 and TRBJ2-1; possibly TRBD2 for D (6 bases). CDR1 is MNHNS and CDR2 is SASEGT in the germline V gene. Trimming left V 0 bases short and J 6 bases short, with 9 bases between. The CDR3 contains 14 residues. CDR3 nucleotide sequence: TGTGCCAGCAGTGAAGCGGGAGGCAGCAATGAGCAGTTCTTC. Protein product: CASSEAGGSNEQFF.